This TCR beta chain derives from a study of T cells in Graves' hyperthyroidism and ophthalmopathy. Many counts were recorded for this clonotype. Clinicians diagnosed patients from clinical symptoms, serum thyroxine and TRAb, thyroid ultrasound and orbital computed tomography. V was shortened by 0 bases and J by 1 base, with 10 bases between the two germline ends. Per the germline V gene, CDR1 is GTSNPN and CDR2 is SVGIG (reference sequence). This CDR3 has 15 amino acids. Amplified regions were TCR beta CDR3 sequences from RNA transcripts. The study used the HTBI primer set for a first-round RT-PCR of the TCR CDR3. TCRdb ran MiXCR on the multiplex PCR reads and lists one entry per CDR3 protein. The sample has some 250,000 distinct CDR3 sequences; 13% to 15% are singletons.

V and J are TRBV30 and TRBJ1-5; no reliable D call. Sequenced input: blood. The TCR sequence derives from a woman in her 40s with Graves' hyperthyroidism that later progressed to Graves' ophthalmopathy. The CDR3 reads CAWSVLGSSNQPQHF. CDR3 bases: TGTGCCTGGAGTGTACTGGGTTCGAGCAATCAGCCCCAGCATTTT.